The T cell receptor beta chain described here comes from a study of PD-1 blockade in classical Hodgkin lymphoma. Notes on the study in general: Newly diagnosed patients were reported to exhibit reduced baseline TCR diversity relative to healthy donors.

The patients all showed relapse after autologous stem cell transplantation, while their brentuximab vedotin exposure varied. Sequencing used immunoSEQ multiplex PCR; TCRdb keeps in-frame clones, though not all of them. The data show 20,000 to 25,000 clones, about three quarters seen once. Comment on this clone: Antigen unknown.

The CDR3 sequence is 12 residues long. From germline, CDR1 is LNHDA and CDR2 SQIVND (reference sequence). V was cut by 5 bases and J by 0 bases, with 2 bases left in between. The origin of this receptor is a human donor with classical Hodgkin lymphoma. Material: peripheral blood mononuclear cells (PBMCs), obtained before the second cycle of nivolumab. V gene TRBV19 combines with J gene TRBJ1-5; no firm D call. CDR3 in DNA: TGTGCCAGTAGTTATAGCAATCAGCCCCAGCATTTT. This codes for CASSYSNQPQHF. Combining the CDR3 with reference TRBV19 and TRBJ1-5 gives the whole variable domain DGGITQSPKYLFRKEGQNVTLSCEQNLNHDAMYWYRQDPGQGLRLIYYSQIVNDFQKGDIAEGYSVSREKKESFPLTVTSAQKNPTAFYLCASSYSNQPQHFGDGTRLSIL.